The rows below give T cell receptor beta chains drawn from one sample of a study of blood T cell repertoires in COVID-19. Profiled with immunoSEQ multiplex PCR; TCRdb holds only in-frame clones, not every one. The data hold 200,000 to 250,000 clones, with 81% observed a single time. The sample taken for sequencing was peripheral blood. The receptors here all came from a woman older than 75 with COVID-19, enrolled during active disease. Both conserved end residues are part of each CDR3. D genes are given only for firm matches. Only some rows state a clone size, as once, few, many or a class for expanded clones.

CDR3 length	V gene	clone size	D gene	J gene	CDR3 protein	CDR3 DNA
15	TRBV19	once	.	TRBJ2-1	CASSPGVPSYNEQFF	TGTGCCAGTAGTCCCGGGGTCCCCTCCTACAATGAGCAGTTCTTC
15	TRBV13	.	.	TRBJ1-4	CASSSAGGKYEKLFF	TGTGCCAGCAGCTCAGCGGGGGGGAAGTACGAAAAACTGTTTTTT
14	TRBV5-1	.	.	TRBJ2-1	CASSLGQGLNEQFF	TGCGCCAGCAGCTTGGGGCAGGGGTTAAATGAGCAGTTCTTC
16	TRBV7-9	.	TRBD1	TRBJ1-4	CASSLASGGYGEKLFF	TGTGCCAGCAGCTTAGCGTCAGGGGGCTATGGTGAAAAACTGTTTTTT
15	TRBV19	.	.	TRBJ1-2	CASNPQGISNYGYTF	TGTGCCAGTAACCCTCAGGGAATCTCTAACTATGGCTACACCTTC
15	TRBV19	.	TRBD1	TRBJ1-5	CASNPGTGGNQPQHF	TGTGCCAGTAATCCAGGGACAGGGGGCAATCAGCCCCAGCATTTT
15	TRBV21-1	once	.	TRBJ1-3	CASSNLTDDGNTIYF	TGTGCCAGCAGCAATTTGACAGACGATGGAAACACCATATATTTT
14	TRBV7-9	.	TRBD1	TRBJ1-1	CASSPGQMNTEAFF	TGTGCCAGCAGCCCGGGACAGATGAACACTGAAGCTTTCTTT
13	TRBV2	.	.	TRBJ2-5	CATRDSLPETQYF	TGTGCCACTCGCGACAGCCTTCCGGAGACCCAGTACTTC
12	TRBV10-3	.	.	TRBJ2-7	CAIQGNPYEQYF	TGTGCCATACAGGGAAACCCCTACGAGCAGTACTTC
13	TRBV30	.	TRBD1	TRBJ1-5	CAWSTGERQPQHF	TGTGCCTGGAGCACAGGGGAGAGGCAGCCCCAGCATTTT
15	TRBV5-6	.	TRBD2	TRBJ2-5	CASIPRGLAQETQYF	TGTGCCAGCATCCCTCGGGGACTAGCGCAAGAGACCCAGTACTTC
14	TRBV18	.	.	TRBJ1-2	CASSPPTHRPGYTF	TGTGCCAGCTCACCACCGACACACCGCCCGGGCTACACCTTC
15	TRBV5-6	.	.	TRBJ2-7	CASSLVQGSSYEQYF	TGTGCCAGCAGCTTGGTGCAGGGAAGTTCGTACGAGCAGTACTTC
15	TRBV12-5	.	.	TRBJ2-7	CASGLVLGGFYEQYF	TGTGCTAGTGGTTTGGTACTGGGAGGATTCTACGAGCAGTACTTC
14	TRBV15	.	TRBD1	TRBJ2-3	CATIRDRGSHTQYF	TGTGCCACCATACGGGACAGGGGCTCTCATACGCAGTATTTT
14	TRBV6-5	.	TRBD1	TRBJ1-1	CASTRGQGIAEAFF	TGTGCCAGCACCCGGGGACAGGGTATCGCTGAAGCTTTCTTT
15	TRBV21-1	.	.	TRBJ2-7	CASSKSLGGVYEQYF	TGTGCCAGCAGCAAGTCCCTAGGGGGGGTCTACGAGCAGTACTTC
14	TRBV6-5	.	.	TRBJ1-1	CASSRELSNTEAFF	TGTGCCAGCAGCCGAGAACTCTCGAACACTGAAGCTTTCTTT
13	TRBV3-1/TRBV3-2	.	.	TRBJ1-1	CASTLGGKTEAFF	TGTGCCAGCACCCTGGGGGGGAAGACTGAAGCTTTCTTT
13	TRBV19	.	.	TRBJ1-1	CASSTTVNTEAFF	TGTGCCAGTAGTACTACAGTGAACACTGAAGCTTTCTTT
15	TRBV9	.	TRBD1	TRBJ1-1	CASSKGQGKETEAFF	TGTGCCAGCAGCAAGGGACAGGGGAAGGAAACTGAAGCTTTCTTT
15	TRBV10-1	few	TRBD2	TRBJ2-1	CASRPTSGSSHEQFF	TGCGCCAGCAGGCCCACTAGCGGGAGCTCCCATGAGCAGTTCTTC
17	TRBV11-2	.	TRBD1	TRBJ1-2	CASSSITSGTGEAGYTF	TGTGCCAGCAGCTCTATTACCTCCGGGACAGGGGAGGCTGGCTACACCTTC
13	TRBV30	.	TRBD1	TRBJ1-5	CAWSPGTGQPQHF	TGTGCCTGGAGTCCCGGGACAGGGCAGCCCCAGCATTTT
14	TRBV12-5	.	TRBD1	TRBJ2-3	CASGGTGERNTQYF	TGTGCTAGTGGGGGGACAGGGGAGAGGAATACGCAGTATTTT
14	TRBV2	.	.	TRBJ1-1	CASRVLGRNTEAFF	TGTGCCAGCAGGGTCCTGGGCCGGAACACTGAAGCTTTCTTT
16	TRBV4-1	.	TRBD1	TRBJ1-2	CASSQAIGTGLYGYTF	TGCGCCAGCAGCCAAGCCATAGGGACAGGACTCTATGGCTACACCTTC
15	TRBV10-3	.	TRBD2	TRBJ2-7	CAISPGETSVYEQYF	TGTGCCATCTCCCCGGGAGAGACTAGCGTTTACGAGCAGTACTTC
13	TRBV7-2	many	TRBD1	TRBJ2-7	CASSLRQGYEQYF	TGTGCCAGCAGCCTTCGACAGGGCTACGAGCAGTACTTC
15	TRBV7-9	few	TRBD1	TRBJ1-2	CASSQSGGEVYGYTF	TGTGCCAGCAGCCAGTCAGGGGGCGAGGTCTATGGCTACACCTTC
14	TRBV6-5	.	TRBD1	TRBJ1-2	CASSSGTEFYGYTF	TGTGCCAGCAGCTCCGGGACAGAGTTTTATGGCTACACCTTC
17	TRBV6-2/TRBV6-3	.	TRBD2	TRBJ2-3	CASSYSRLAGGSDTQYF	TGTGCCAGCAGTTACTCGCGACTAGCGGGGGGGTCAGATACGCAGTATTTT
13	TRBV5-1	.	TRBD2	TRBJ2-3	CASSREGTDTQYF	TGCGCCAGCAGCCGGGAGGGCACAGATACGCAGTATTTT
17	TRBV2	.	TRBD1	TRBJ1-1	CASTYRPGGMRNTEAFF	TGTGCCAGCACCTACCGCCCAGGGGGCATGCGGAACACTGAAGCTTTCTTT
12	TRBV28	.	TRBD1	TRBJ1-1	CASGTGNTEAFF	TGTGCCAGCGGGACAGGCAACACTGAAGCTTTCTTT
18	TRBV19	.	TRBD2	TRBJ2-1	CASSILGFGLADNNEQFF	TGTGCCAGTAGTATCCTGGGGTTCGGGCTAGCGGACAACAATGAGCAGTTCTTC
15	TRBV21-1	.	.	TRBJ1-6	CASSTRGQFDSPLHF	TGTGCCAGCAGCACCAGGGGGCAGTTTGATTCACCCCTCCACTTT
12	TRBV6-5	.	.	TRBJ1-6	CASSYQGSPLHF	TGTGCCAGCAGTTACCAGGGCTCACCCCTCCACTTT
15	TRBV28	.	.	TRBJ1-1	CASSSADGRNTEAFF	TGTGCCAGCAGCTCCGCCGACGGGAGGAACACTGAAGCTTTCTTT
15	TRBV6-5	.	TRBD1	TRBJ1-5	CASTMPDRPAMPQHF	TGTGCCAGCACTATGCCGGACAGGCCAGCGATGCCCCAGCATTTT
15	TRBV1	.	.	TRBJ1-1	CTSSQAVRENTEAFF	TGCACCAGCAGCCAAGCCGTCCGGGAGAACACTGAAGCTTTCTTT
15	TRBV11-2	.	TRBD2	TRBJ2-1	CASSPSTSGANEQFF	TGTGCCAGCAGCCCCTCGACTAGCGGGGCGAATGAGCAGTTCTTC
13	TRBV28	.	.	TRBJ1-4	CASSLGQDEKLFF	TGTGCCAGCAGTTTAGGGCAGGATGAAAAACTGTTTTTT
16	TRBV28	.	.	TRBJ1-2	CASSSVQVRLSYGYTF	TGTGCCAGCAGTTCCGTCCAAGTCAGGTTAAGCTATGGCTACACCTTC
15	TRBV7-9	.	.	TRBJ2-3	CASSLVTGVRDTQYF	TGTGCCAGCAGCTTAGTCACGGGAGTAAGGGATACGCAGTATTTT
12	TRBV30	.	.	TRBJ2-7	CAWSVSGYEQYF	TGTGCCTGGAGTGTCTCCGGCTACGAGCAGTACTTC
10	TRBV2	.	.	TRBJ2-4	CASQEHIQYF	TGTGCCAGCCAGGAACACATTCAGTACTTC
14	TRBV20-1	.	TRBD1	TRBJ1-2	CSASRDRGSKSYTF	TGCAGTGCTAGTCGGGACAGGGGGTCCAAGAGCTACACCTTC
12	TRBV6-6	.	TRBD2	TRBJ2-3	CAGSGVTDTQYF	TGTGCCGGTAGCGGGGTCACAGATACGCAGTATTTT
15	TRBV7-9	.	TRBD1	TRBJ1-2	CASSFPPGQGGGYTF	TGTGCCAGCAGCTTTCCCCCGGGACAGGGCGGCGGCTACACCTTC
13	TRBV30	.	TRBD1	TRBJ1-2	CAWSGQGFYGYTF	TGTGCCTGGAGTGGACAGGGCTTCTATGGCTACACCTTC
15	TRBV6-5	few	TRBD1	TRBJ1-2	CASSYTDREHYGYTF	TGTGCCAGCAGTTACACCGACAGGGAACACTATGGCTACACCTTC
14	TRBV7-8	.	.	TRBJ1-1	CASTPDSRHTEAFF	TGTGCCAGCACCCCGGACAGCAGACACACTGAAGCTTTCTTT
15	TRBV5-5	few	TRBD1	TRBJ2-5	CASSWDRGRQETQYF	TGTGCCAGCAGCTGGGACAGGGGCCGGCAAGAGACCCAGTACTTC
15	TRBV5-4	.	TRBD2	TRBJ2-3	CASSLAGSGADTQYF	TGTGCCAGCAGCTTGGCGGGGAGCGGGGCAGATACGCAGTATTTT
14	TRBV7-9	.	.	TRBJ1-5	CASSYQGSNQPQHF	TGTGCCAGCAGCTACCAGGGAAGCAATCAGCCCCAGCATTTT